The 5 T cell receptor beta chains below all came from one sample that was sequenced in a study of PD-1 blockade in classical Hodgkin lymphoma. This sample's time point: newly diagnosed, previously untreated cHL patient sample. Sequencing was performed with immunoSEQ multiplex PCR; in TCRdb, only in-frame clones are kept and a portion is missing. This table holds roughly 16,000 clones, 87% found once. The sample taken for sequencing was peripheral blood mononuclear cells (PBMCs). The receptors shown here come from a human donor with classical Hodgkin lymphoma.

The chain combines TRBV9 with TRBJ2-3; possibly TRBD1 or TRBD2 for D (5 bases each). With 4 bases removed from V and 7 bases from J, the gap between germline ends came to 13 bases. The CDR3 length is 13 residues. Germline V gene sequence: CDR1 SGDLS, CDR2 YYNGEE. This CDR3 reads CASSPRDANTQYF. The CDR3 nucleotides are TGTGCCAGCAGCCCCCGGGACGCGAATACGCAGTATTTT.

This chain links TRBV19 with TRBJ2-1, with D maybe TRBD1 (5 bases). The V end lost 2 bases, the J end lost 7 bases, and 15 bases lay between the germline ends. The germline CDR1 and CDR2 sequences are LNHDA and SQIVND (reference sequence). There are 15 residues in the CDR3. The CDR3: CASSIQGRMRNEQFF. The CDR3 region has the DNA TGTGCCAGTAGTATACAGGGTAGGATGAGGAATGAGCAGTTCTTC.

The J gene is TRBJ1-3, the V gene TRBV29-1; possible D gene TRBD1, 6 bases. The CDR3 runs to 14 residues. Trimming took 5 bases from V and 2 from J, leaving 13 bases between them. Germline CDR1 SQVTM, CDR2 ANQGSEA. The DNA for the CDR3 is TGCAGCGTTTCAGAGGGGGGAACTGGAAACACCATATATTTT. Encoded protein: CSVSEGGTGNTIYF.

This sequence joins TRBV2 and TRBJ2-1; maybe TRBD1 (5 bases). Trimming took 8 bases from V and 5 from J, leaving 16 bases between them. This CDR3 has 14 amino acids. Germline CDR1 and CDR2: SNHLY and FYNNEI. CDR3 sequence (DNA): TGTGCCAGCGGATGGGTTAGGGGTAACAATGAGCAGTTCTTC. Protein: CASGWVRGNNEQFF. Supplemented by reference TRBV2 and TRBJ2-1, the full variable domain reads EPEVTQTPSHQVTQMGQEVILRCVPISNHLYFYWYRQILGQKVEFLVSFYNNEISEKSEIFDDQFSVERPDGSNFTLKIRSTKLEDSAMYFCASGWVRGNNEQFFGPGTRLTVL.

V is TRBV6-6 and J is TRBJ2-7; D is possibly TRBD1 (6 bases). CDR1 and CDR2 from the germline V gene are MNHNY and SVGAGI (reference sequence). The CDR3 has 12 residues. The V end was cut by 6 bases, the J end by 3 bases, with 9 bases between. As DNA, the CDR3 is TGTGCCAGCAGGACGGGACACTACGAGCAGTACTTC. Amino acids: CASRTGHYEQYF.